This T cell receptor (beta chain) was recorded in a study of T cell responses to AZD1222 COVID-19 vaccine. Trimming pared 9 bases from V and 4 bases from J, leaving 17 bases between. The CDR3 spans 14 residues. The germline CDR1 and CDR2 sequences are LNHDA and SQIVND (reference sequence). This clone was recorded once. Antigen specificity is unknown. Profiling relied on immunoSEQ multiplex PCR, and the TCRdb table lists in-frame clones only, not all of them. The repertoire holds roughly 190,000 clones, with about 92% as singletons. Overall study findings and caveats: Repertoire sampling occurred only after the peak T cell response. Two AZD1222 doses significantly raised spike-specific TCR breadth and depth over controls. The span of vaccine-associated CD4 TCRs extended across spike, with dominance at 160-218 and 743-854.

Sample: peripheral blood, taken on day 0 of AZD1222 vaccination. The clonotype was recovered from an adult in good health. The chain recombines TRBV19 with TRBJ2-3, with D perhaps TRBD1 (7 bases). The CDR3 is CASRGRGDSDTQYF. DNA of the CDR3: TGTGCCAGCCGCGGCAGGGGGGATTCAGATACGCAGTATTTT.